This T cell receptor (beta chain) was sequenced in a study of T-cell memory formation after mild COVID-19. The V and J ends lost 8 bases and 6 bases respectively, with 14 bases between them. Germline V gene sequence: CDR1 MGHRA, CDR2 YSYEKL. The CDR3 length is 13 residues. TCRdb re-called the 5' RACE reads with MiXCR, one entry per CDR3 protein. The sample yields 350,000 or so distinct CDR3 sequences, 13% seen once. This clonotype was seen more than once but under ten times. What it binds is not known. Findings and caveats of the study: Day 15 to 85 contracting clones showed balanced CD4/CD8; day 15 to 37 expanders favored CD4+. SARS-CoV-2 specificity of second-wave clones peaking day 37 was unconfirmed.

This chain uses TRBV4-1 with TRBJ2-1; D unresolved. The sequence was obtained from a man aged 18 to 29 who had mild COVID-19 (a few samples of this study predate the infection). Cell type and time point are not known. Sequenced sample: PBMCs or a T cell subset sorted from them (not recorded which). CDR3 DNA sequence: TGCGCCAGCCTTGTTCTAGGCTCCAATGAGCAGTTCTTC. This encodes CASLVLGSNEQFF.